The 32 T cell receptor beta chains in this list originate from one sample, sequenced in a study of cytomegalovirus exposure and HLA in healthy donors. PCR primers comprised 60 Vbeta and 13 Jbeta primers. TCRdb's table, derived via immunoSEQ multiplex PCR, lists solely in-frame clones and lacks some. The sample carries 60,000 or so clones, 60% to 80% recorded once. The sample taken for sequencing was PBMCs. Every receptor here comes from a woman aged 35 to 49 in good health and CMV-seropositive.

This clone was recorded a few times. The V call is TRBV5-1, the J call TRBJ2-2, with a weak D call TRBD1 (5 bases). The germline V gene encodes CDR1 SGHRS and CDR2 YFSETQ. V was pared by 3 bases and J by 3 bases, with 12 bases between. The CDR3 has 15 amino acids. The DNA of the CDR3 is TGCGCCAGCAGCTCAACAGGACCGCACACCGGGGAGCTGTTTTTT. Protein product: CASSSTGPHTGELFF.

The V and J genes are TRBV14 and TRBJ2-3; TRBD1 matches 9 bases. The CDR3 sequence is 16 residues long. V gave up 4 bases and J gave up 1 base; unmatched junction bases: 6. The V gene's germline CDR1 is SGHDN and CDR2 FVKESK. The DNA of the CDR3 is TGTGCCAGCAGCCTCCTAGGGGACAGGGGCACAGATACGCAGTATTTT. It yields the protein CASSLLGDRGTDTQYF.

This clone was found a few times. The gene calls are TRBV29-1 and TRBJ1-1, with D perhaps matching TRBD1 (5 bases). The CDR3 has 11 amino acids. V gave up 4 bases and J gave up 5 bases, with 8 bases separating them. CDR1 and CDR2 from the germline V gene are SQVTM and ANQGSEA. The CDR3 protein is CSVGGGTEAFF. The CDR3 DNA is TGCAGCGTTGGGGGGGGGACTGAAGCTTTCTTT.

This chain joins TRBV7-2 and TRBJ2-5; D may be TRBD2 (7 bases). The CDR3 sequence is 17 residues long. V was pared by 5 bases and J by 5 bases, with 24 bases between. Germline CDR1 and CDR2: SGHTA and FQGNSA. In DNA, the CDR3 is TGTGCCAGCAGCCGAACTGGAGGGGGGGCGGGGCGCGAGACCCAGTACTTC. Residues: CASSRTGGGAGRETQYF.

The chain combines TRBV11-2 with TRBJ1-6; 7 bases fit TRBD1. This CDR3 is 14 amino acids long. V trimming: 6 bases; J trimming: 13 bases; junction bases outside the gene matches: 12. Germline values: CDR1 SGHAT, CDR2 FQNNGV. CDR3 loop: CASSYDRVTSPLHF. CDR3 coding DNA: TGTGCCAGCAGTTACGACAGGGTCACTTCCCCCCTCCACTTT. The complete variable domain, with remaining parts taken from reference TRBV11-2 and TRBJ1-6, reads EAGVAQSPRYKIIEKRQSVAFWCNPISGHATLYWYQQILGQGPKLLIQFQNNGVVDDSQLPKDRFSAERLKGVDSTLKIQPAKLEDSAVYLCASSYDRVTSPLHFGNGTRLTVT.

The V gene is TRBV28, the J gene TRBJ2-7, with 10 bases identical to TRBD1. Germline-derived CDR1 and CDR2 are MDHEN and SYDVKM. The V segment lost 6 bases and the J segment 6 bases; nucleotides outside the gene matches: 8. The CDR3 extends over 14 amino acids. CDR3 region: CASSPTGGGAEQYF. As DNA, the CDR3 is TGTGCCAGCAGCCCGACAGGGGGCGGGGCCGAGCAGTACTTC.

This clone was recorded only once. The chain is built from TRBV5-4 and TRBJ2-7, with 7 bases matching TRBD2. V dropped 0 bases and J dropped 6; count of bases not matched to a gene: 9. Germline V gene data show CDR1 as SGHNT and CDR2 as YYREEE (reference sequence). This CDR3 is 15 amino acids long. The CDR3: CASSLAGGGPSEQYF. The CDR3 coding sequence is TGTGCCAGCAGCTTGGCGGGAGGCGGCCCGTCCGAGCAGTACTTC. Full variable domain (rest looked up from reference TRBV5-4 and TRBJ2-7): ETGVTQSPTHLIKTRGQQVTLRCSSQSGHNTVSWYQQALGQGPQFIFQYYREEENGRGNFPPRFSGLQFPNYSSELNVNALELDDSALYLCASSLAGGGPSEQYFGPGTRLTVT.

This chain links TRBV19 with TRBJ2-5; 9 bases match TRBD2. CDR3 length: 15 residues. V trimming: 3 bases; J trimming: 7 bases; junction bases outside the gene matches: 9. Germline CDR1 reads LNHDA; CDR2 reads SQIVND (reference sequence). The CDR3 nucleotides are TGTGCCAGTAGTATTGGGCGGGGGGGCTTCGGGACCCAGTACTTC. Its translation: CASSIGRGGFGTQYF.

The V and J genes are TRBV4-3 and TRBJ2-2, with 8 nucleotides matching TRBD2. Germline assignment: CDR1 LGHNA and CDR2 YSLEER. There are 19 residues in the CDR3. J gave up 1 base and V 4 bases, and 14 bases lay outside the gene matches. In DNA form, the CDR3 reads TGCGCCAGCAGCCCCCCGGCGGGGGGCGGAGGGAGGAACACCGGGGAGCTGTTTTTT. Amino acid sequence: CASSPPAGGGGRNTGELFF.

The genes are TRBV2 and TRBJ1-6; D is possibly TRBD1 (6 bases). The CDR3 loop spans 13 amino acids. Trimming pared 9 bases from V and 9 bases from J, leaving 15 bases between. Germline V gives CDR1 SNHLY, CDR2 FYNNEI. CDR3 sequence (DNA): TGTGCCAGGATGAGGGGGAGGGGTTCACCCCTCCACTTT. Encoded protein: CARMRGRGSPLHF.

This clone was counted only a few times. Here the CDR3 DNA reads TGTGCCAGCAGCTTGCGACAGGGGGCGAACACTGAAGCTTTCTTT. Its protein is CASSLRQGANTEAFF. The V gene is TRBV5-4, the J gene TRBJ1-1; TRBD1 matches 10 bases. In germline, CDR1 is SGHNT, CDR2 YYREEE (reference sequence). The ends lost 1 base at V and 1 base at J; junction bases unmatched: 1. This CDR3 spans 15 amino acids.

The genes are TRBV11-2 and TRBJ1-1; D perhaps matches TRBD1 (6 bases). Trimming took off 6 bases at V and 0 bases at J, with 14 bases between the two ends. Germline V lookup: CDR1 SGHAT, CDR2 FQNNGV. The CDR3 runs to 15 residues. The CDR3 nucleotides are TGTGCCAGCAGTAGATCCGGGACAATGAACACTGAAGCTTTCTTT. This gives the protein CASSRSGTMNTEAFF.

The rearrangement links TRBV11-2 to TRBJ1-1; a possible D gene is TRBD1 (5 bases). In germline, CDR1 is SGHAT, CDR2 FQNNGV. V lost 2 bases and J 8 bases, leaving 21 bases between the germline ends. There are 16 residues in the CDR3. This chain's CDR3 is CASSLTAGAGKWEAFF. For the CDR3, the DNA is TGTGCCAGCAGCTTAACCGCCGGTGCAGGGAAATGGGAAGCTTTCTTT.

V and J are TRBV19 and TRBJ2-7; D perhaps matches TRBD1 (6 bases). Between the trimmed V and J ends, which lost 1 base and 3 bases, there was a span of 7 bases. The germline gives CDR1 LNHDA, CDR2 SQIVND (reference sequence). The CDR3 extends over 13 amino acids. The CDR3 DNA sequence: TGTGCCAGTAGTATAGGGACAGACTACGAGCAGTACTTC. The encoded protein is CASSIGTDYEQYF. Based on the CDR3 plus reference TRBV19 and TRBJ2-7, the full variable domain is DGGITQSPKYLFRKEGQNVTLSCEQNLNHDAMYWYRQDPGQGLRLIYYSQIVNDFQKGDIAEGYSVSREKKESFPLTVTSAQKNPTAFYLCASSIGTDYEQYFGPGTRLTVT.

This clone has a single count. This chain uses TRBV5-6 with TRBJ2-6, with TRBD1 matching 7 bases. The V gene end was trimmed by 4 bases and the J gene end by 4 bases; junction bases not matched to a gene: 5. The CDR3 length is 15 residues. Germline values: CDR1 SGHDT, CDR2 YYEEEE. This chain's CDR3 is CASSRQGSGANVLTF. CDR3 nucleotide sequence: TGTGCCAGCAGCCGACAGGGTTCCGGGGCCAACGTCCTGACTTTC.

The DNA of the CDR3 is TGCGCCAGCAGCTTGGATCGGGGTTCCACTGAAGCTTTCTTT. Protein: CASSLDRGSTEAFF. The chain employs TRBV5-1 and TRBJ1-1; the D is unclear. Between the trimmed V and J ends, which lost 0 bases and 4 bases, there was a span of 10 bases. The CDR3 extends over 14 amino acids. CDR1 and CDR2 from the germline V gene are SGHRS and YFSETQ.

This chain connects TRBV19 to TRBJ2-4, with 7 bases lining up with TRBD1. V shed 7 bases, J shed 5 bases, and the junction held 17 bases outside the gene matches. There are 17 residues in the CDR3. Germline V CDR1 and CDR2: LNHDA, SQIVND (reference sequence). The CDR3 is CASTFRVGGDRQNIQYF. CDR3 sequence (DNA): TGTGCCAGTACCTTCCGGGTAGGGGGCGACCGGCAAAACATTCAGTACTTC.

The V call is TRBV7-9, the J call TRBJ1-1, with 8 bases fitting TRBD1. J lost 1 base, V lost 5 bases, and 6 bases had no gene match. CDR1 and CDR2 (germline): SEHNR, FQNEAQ (reference sequence). This CDR3 comprises 15 residues. CDR3 protein: CASSSTGGWNTEAFF. DNA of the CDR3: TGTGCCAGCAGCAGTACAGGGGGATGGAACACTGAAGCTTTCTTT.

This chain links TRBV7-8 with TRBJ2-3, with 7 bases identical to TRBD2. The CDR3 sequence is 16 residues long. The germline V gene encodes CDR1 SGHVS and CDR2 FQNEAQ. The V gene end was trimmed by 1 base and the J gene end by 0 bases; junction bases not matched to a gene: 4. Written as DNA, the CDR3 is TGTGCCAGCAGCTTAGAGGGTAGCGGGAGCACAGATACGCAGTATTTT. It translates to CASSLEGSGSTDTQYF.

Remarks on this clone: Other nucleotide sequences in the sample specify the same CDR3. This rearrangement joins TRBV2 to TRBJ1-1; unclear D gene. The CDR3 spans 12 residues. Germline-derived CDR1 and CDR2 are SNHLY and FYNNEI. Trimming removed 6 bases at V and 0 bases at J, with 5 bases between. The CDR3, as DNA: TGTGCCAGCAGGAGGGTGAACACTGAAGCTTTCTTT. Protein: CASRRVNTEAFF.

V usage is TRBV2 and J usage is TRBJ1-1, with unresolved D. This CDR3 contains 14 residues. Germline values: CDR1 SNHLY, CDR2 FYNNEI. Deletions cut 6 bases from V and 5 bases from J, with 16 bases between. CDR3 coding DNA: TGTGCCAGCAGGCGGGCCTCGATGGGGACTGAAGCTTTCTTT. Its protein product is CASRRASMGTEAFF.

The chain is built from TRBV7-3 and TRBJ1-2, with TRBD1 matching 8 bases. Germline V CDR1 and CDR2: SGHTA, FQGTGA. The CDR3 extends over 13 amino acids. Trimming took 4 bases from V and 13 from J; bases not matched to a gene: 11. The CDR3 loop is CASSSTGAPIITF. The CDR3 nucleotides are TGTGCCAGCAGCTCGACAGGGGCCCCCATCATCACCTTC.

The rearrangement uses TRBV29-1 and TRBJ2-1, with 9 positions matching TRBD2. CDR1 is SQVTM and CDR2 is ANQGSEA in the germline V gene. Trimming cost V 6 bases and J 6 bases; bases outside gene matches: 9. The CDR3 totals 14 residues. In DNA form, the CDR3 reads TGCAGCGTACTTAGCGGGGGCCGAGGCAATGAGCAGTTCTTC. It encodes CSVLSGGRGNEQFF.

V gene TRBV27 combines with J gene TRBJ1-3; 7 nucleotides line up with TRBD1. The V segment lost 10 bases and the J segment 2 bases; nucleotides outside the gene matches: 5. The CDR3 contains 13 residues. Germline-derived CDR1 and CDR2 are MNHEY and SMNVEV (reference sequence). CDR3 nucleotides: TGTGCCACCACAGGGGCGGCTGGAAACACCATATATTTT. It is translated as CATTGAAGNTIYF.

The genes are TRBV12-5 and TRBJ1-6; 8 bases fit TRBD1. The CDR3 consists of 15 residues. V dropped 6 bases and J dropped 7; count of bases not matched to a gene: 8. Germline-derived CDR1 and CDR2 are LGHNT and FRNRAP. The CDR3 is CASGLLDRVNSPLHF. The DNA of the CDR3 is TGTGCTAGTGGGCTACTGGACAGGGTGAATTCACCCCTCCACTTT.

This clone was recorded a few times. The chain links TRBV6-1 to TRBJ1-6; no reliable D call. V lost 2 bases and J lost 10, with 15 bases in between. The germline CDR1 and CDR2 sequences are MNHNS and SASEGT. This CDR3 region has 15 residues. This CDR3 reads CASSELRGGGSPLHF. DNA of the CDR3: TGTGCCAGCAGTGAACTACGTGGAGGAGGATCACCCCTCCACTTT.

This clone was seen only a few times. V usage is TRBV29-1 and J usage is TRBJ1-1; D gene ambiguous. The CDR3 consists of 14 residues. V lost 1 base to trimming and J lost 3 bases, with 12 bases between them. The germline gives CDR1 SQVTM, CDR2 ANQGSEA. The CDR3 reads CSVEGGRRYTEAFF. CDR3 nucleotides: TGCAGCGTTGAAGGTGGTAGGAGGTACACTGAAGCTTTCTTT. Variable domain in full (rest from reference TRBV29-1 and TRBJ1-1): SAVISQKPSRDICQRGTSLTIQCQVDSQVTMMFWYRQQPGQSLTLIATANQGSEATYESGFVIDKFPISRPNLTFSTLTVSNMSPEDSSIYLCSVEGGRRYTEAFFGQGTRLTVV.

The chain combines TRBV5-6 with TRBJ1-1; tentative D call: TRBD1 (6 bases). Germline CDR1 and CDR2: SGHDT and YYEEEE. V was pared by 5 bases and J by 5 bases, with 19 bases between. The CDR3 consists of 15 residues. The CDR3 bases are TGTGCCAGCAGTCCACTCGCGGGGGCGCGGACTGAAGCTTTCTTT. This gives the protein CASSPLAGARTEAFF.

The rearrangement joins TRBV5-1 to TRBJ1-1; TRBD1 is a possible D gene (5 bases). With 4 bases removed from V and 6 bases from J, the gap between germline ends came to 22 bases. The CDR3 is made up of 16 amino acids. Germline V gene sequence: CDR1 SGHRS, CDR2 YFSETQ. CDR3 nucleotide sequence: TGCGCCAGCAGCCTGGTCCCTGGACACGGTCTAGCTGAAGCTTTCTTT. Translating it yields CASSLVPGHGLAEAFF.

This clone was seen more than once but under ten times. This chain joins TRBV4-3 and TRBJ2-6; tentative D call: TRBD1 (5 bases). CDR3 length equals 15 residues. V lost 1 base and J 6 bases, leaving 10 bases between the germline ends. In germline, CDR1 is LGHNA, CDR2 YSLEER. CDR3 sequence (DNA): TGCGCCAGCAGCCAAGGGACACTCCCGGCCAACGTCCTGACTTTC. This encodes CASSQGTLPANVLTF.

This rearrangement joins TRBV27 to TRBJ1-1, with 8 bases that match TRBD1. Germline CDR1 is MNHEY and CDR2 is SMNVEV (reference sequence). The CDR3 has 12 amino acids. V dropped 5 bases and J dropped 7; count of bases not matched to a gene: 3. This chain's CDR3 is CASSRTGLEAFF. DNA of the CDR3: TGTGCCAGCAGTCGGACAGGGCTTGAAGCTTTCTTT.

This clone has just one count. The chain is built from TRBV2 and TRBJ1-3; no definite D call. Near its end, the DNA agrees better with TRBJ2-2, so the J call may be wrong. Germline-derived CDR1 and CDR2 are SNHLY and FYNNEI. The CDR3 totals 14 residues. CDR3 nucleotides: TGTGCCAGCAGTGAGGCAGTCTGGACCGGGGAGCTGTTTTTT. It yields the protein CASSEAVWTGELFF.